Sequencing of this T cell receptor beta chain was carried out in a study of Graves' ophthalmopathy and Graves' hyperthyroidism (dated by TCRdb to 2016 to 2019). Context from the whole study: Peripheral blood samples were taken at the time of initial diagnosis, before any treatment was given. In several hyperthyroidism patients, the T-cell repertoire of thyroid tissue was compared with the T-cell repertoire of blood. The independent validation cohort included roughly 19 hyperthyroidism patients plus 17 patients who later progressed from hyperthyroidism to ophthalmopathy. Following sampling, methimazole starting at 30 mg daily was administered to hyperthyroidism patients, and high-dose intravenous methylprednisolone was administered to ophthalmopathy patients. In total, 120 to 150 blood samples were TCR-sequenced: roughly 45 ophthalmopathy, some 75 hyperthyroidism and some 17 hyperthyroidism-to-ophthalmopathy patients. The roughly 100 discovery patients were randomly divided into training and test sets at a 7:3 ratio. TCR beta repertoire signatures were used to distinguish Graves' ophthalmopathy from Graves' hyperthyroidism and to predict progression to ophthalmopathy. To explore V-J signatures that separate ophthalmopathy from hyperthyroidism, a discovery set of about a hundred patients was enrolled, consisting of about 45 with ophthalmopathy and some 56 with stable hyperthyroidism. Points the paper makes about the study in general: No statistical method was used to predetermine the sample size, and group allocation was not hidden from the investigators. The 13-signature model separated ophthalmopathy from stable hyperthyroidism with around 90% sensitivity and approximately 83% specificity in cross-validation, and 80%/75% in the test set. In validation, the model predicted ophthalmopathy progression with 70.59% sensitivity and 72.22% specificity; more than ten predicted patients were CT-confirmed with GO in a median of roughly 6.8 months. Most of the expanded thyroid clonotypes with a frequency above 0.001 were also detected in blood, and it was suggested that the thyroid immune response may be reflected by blood repertoires.

Hyperthyroidism was defined as stable when no progression to ophthalmopathy occurred within 18 months of follow-up. Hyperthyroidism patients were newly diagnosed, were aged 18 to 65 years, and had a disease duration under 2 months. Patients with other autoimmune diseases, uncontrolled infections, pregnancy or lactation were excluded. Clinical symptoms, serum thyroxine, TRAb, thyroid ultrasound and orbital computed tomography formed the basis of the diagnosis. PBMCs were isolated from approximately 10 ml of fresh peripheral blood by Ficoll-Paque density gradient centrifugation. Total RNA was extracted using Trizol reagent, and RNA quality was checked on an Agilent 2100 Bioanalyzer. The trim is 0 bases for V and 0 bases for J, with a gap of 6 bases between the germline ends. Including cysteine and phenylalanine, the CDR3 has 15 amino acids. Only CDR3 DNA is held: 45 bases, read in frame from base 1. The germline V gene (reference sequence) yields LGHDT for CDR1 and YNNKEL for CDR2.

In the case of this clonotype: What this receptor recognizes is not known. The input lacks base qualities; no much larger clone sits a single base away.

For repertoire sequencing, the TCR beta CDR3 regions were amplified from RNA transcripts. The first round was an RT-PCR using HTBI primers with the Qiagen OneStep RT-PCR kit, and this first round was followed by a second-round multiplex PCR, then size selection and purification. Sequencing of the libraries was carried out on an Illumina HiSeq2000 in paired-end mode with 100 bp reads. Per the original workflow: SOAPnuke was used to process the reads, removing any read that contained adapters or uncalled bases, had a mean Phred below 15, or lacked an exact match to the constant primer or identifier. COPE v1.2.5 was used to merge the high-quality paired reads. Each unique nucleotide sequence was defined as a clonotype, and clonotypes were aligned to IMGT TRB V, D and J references with MiTCR v1.1. The analysis was limited to V-J combinations with a frequency above 0.0001, which together covered 99% to 99.2% of the repertoires. For each V-J combination, a TCR clonal expansion and chaos score was defined as F50 clonal expansion divided by the chaos observed in the TCRdist matrix. Welch's t-statistics and random forest were used to narrow the features down to about twelve V-J combinations, which were then fed into a naive Bayes classifier. The similarity between thyroid and blood repertoires was quantified using the Morisita-Horn index. In-frame beta chains were kept once TCRdb had trimmed the public reads at Q25 with fastp and called clones with MiXCR. Rows with a matching CDR3 protein are joined into one entry that keeps the most common DNA and genes. TCRdb, not the original authors, processed these V and J calls. The table for this sample lists roughly 380,000 distinct CDR3 sequences; 15% of them were counted only once. 5.5% to 8% of the sample is in the top ten clones.

The sequencing input was peripheral blood. In this chain, TRBV3-1 is recombined with TRBJ1-5; too little of a D gene remains to name it. The receptor was isolated from a woman under 30 with stable Graves' hyperthyroidism. Donor details come from another sample of the same person, matched by shared clones. The DNA sequence is as follows: TGTGCCAGCAGCCAAGACAAATATAGCAATCAGCCCCAGCATTTT. Its product reads: CASSQDKYSNQPQHF. Reference TRBV3-1 and TRBJ1-5 proteins supply the regions before and after the CDR3; the full variable domain is: DTAVSQTPKYLVTQMGNDKSIKCEQNLGHDTMYWYKQDSKKFLKIMFSYNNKELIINETVPNRFSPKSPDKAHLNLHINSLELGDSAVYFCASSQDKYSNQPQHFGDGTRLSIL.